Listed below are T cell receptor beta chains from one sample, sequenced in a study of cytomegalovirus exposure and HLA in healthy donors. Sequencing used immunoSEQ multiplex PCR; TCRdb keeps in-frame clones, though not all of them. The data contain some 140,000 clones, about 80% of them singletons. Sequenced input: PBMCs. The receptors shown here come from a man younger than 40 in good health and CMV-seronegative. The CDR3 runs from the conserved cysteine through the conserved F or W. Each record gives: CDR3 protein, CDR3 DNA, clone size, J gene, D gene, V gene. A D gene is named only where the DNA matches it firmly. Clone size, where shown, is once, few, many, or a class for clones that have expanded.

CPYPFLYNEQFF,TGTCCCTACCCGTTTCTCTACAATGAGCAGTTCTTC,NA,TRBJ2-1,NA,TRBV21-1
CASSRIRQKNEQFF,TGTGCCAGCAGCCGGATTAGACAGAAAAATGAGCAGTTCTTC,NA,TRBJ2-1,NA,TRBV11-2
CSARSATNEKLFF,TGCAGCGCTAGATCTGCAACTAATGAAAAACTGTTTTTT,few,TRBJ1-4,NA,TRBV29-1
CASSPGWAEAFF,TGTGCCAGCAGCCCGGGATGGGCTGAAGCTTTCTTT,NA,TRBJ1-1,NA,TRBV7-2
CASGLGTGYNEQFF,TGTGCTAGTGGTTTGGGGACAGGCTACAATGAGCAGTTCTTC,NA,TRBJ2-1,TRBD1,TRBV12-5
CAISESKGLGSQETQYF,TGTGCCATCAGTGAGTCGAAAGGACTAGGTTCACAAGAGACCCAGTACTTC,NA,TRBJ2-5,TRBD2,TRBV10-3
CASSYSNNYNEQFF,TGTGCCAGCAGTTACTCGAACAACTACAATGAGCAGTTCTTC,NA,TRBJ2-1,NA,TRBV6-5
CASSSLGTAYEQYF,TGTGCCAGCAGTTCCCTGGGGACTGCCTACGAGCAGTACTTC,once,TRBJ2-7,NA,TRBV28
CASSYRAGRLHEQYF,TGTGCCAGCAGTTACAGGGCAGGGAGGCTGCACGAGCAGTACTTC,once,TRBJ2-7,NA,TRBV6-6
CASSPDRDQPQHF,TGTGCCAGCAGCCCAGACAGGGATCAGCCCCAGCATTTT,NA,TRBJ1-5,TRBD1,TRBV6-6
CAIRDSRSFYGYTF,TGTGCCATCAGGGACAGCCGATCATTTTATGGCTACACCTTC,NA,TRBJ1-2,NA,TRBV10-3
CASSVGGLSYEQYF,TGTGCCAGCAGCGTAGGCGGGCTCTCCTACGAGCAGTACTTC,NA,TRBJ2-7,NA,TRBV9
CAWSTGQGAGNTIYF,TGTGCCTGGAGTACCGGACAGGGGGCGGGAAACACCATATATTTT,few,TRBJ1-3,TRBD1,TRBV30
CASSLSGTSTDTQYF,TGTGCCAGCAGCTTATCCGGGACAAGCACAGATACGCAGTATTTT,NA,TRBJ2-3,NA,TRBV7-9
CANSLFAAGNTIYF,TGTGCCAACAGCTTATTCGCAGCTGGAAACACCATATATTTT,NA,TRBJ1-3,NA,TRBV5-6
CASQEGAGTEAFF,TGTGCCAGCCAAGAGGGGGCTGGGACTGAAGCTTTCTTT,few,TRBJ1-1,TRBD1,TRBV18
CASILQTNTEAFF,TGTGCCAGTATTCTACAGACGAACACTGAAGCTTTCTTT,few,TRBJ1-1,NA,TRBV19
CASSSNLGQAANYGYTF,TGTGCCAGCAGCTCAAACCTCGGACAGGCGGCTAACTATGGCTACACCTTC,NA,TRBJ1-2,TRBD1,TRBV13
CAWSLAGEASEQYF,TGTGCCTGGAGTTTAGCGGGAGAAGCAAGCGAGCAGTACTTC,NA,TRBJ2-7,TRBD2,TRBV30
CASKRTSGRNVVNEQFF,TGCGCCAGCAAGAGGACTAGCGGGAGAAACGTGGTCAATGAGCAGTTCTTC,few,TRBJ2-1,TRBD2,TRBV5-1
CASSEGGTFYEQYF,TGTGCCAGCAGTGAAGGAGGTACATTCTACGAGCAGTACTTC,NA,TRBJ2-7,NA,TRBV6-1
CASSSRQSYEQYF,TGTGCCAGCAGCTCCCGACAGTCCTACGAGCAGTACTTC,few,TRBJ2-7,NA,TRBV13
CAWSVLTGTFTDTQYF,TGTGCCTGGAGTGTACTTACAGGGACCTTCACAGATACGCAGTATTTT,few,TRBJ2-3,NA,TRBV30
CASSLGRASGSRETQYF,TGTGCCAGCAGTTTAGGGAGGGCTAGCGGGTCTAGGGAGACCCAGTACTTC,NA,TRBJ2-5,TRBD2,TRBV28
CAISDRTGIYNEQFF,TGTGCCATCAGTGACAGGACAGGGATCTACAATGAGCAGTTCTTC,NA,TRBJ2-1,TRBD1,TRBV10-3
CASRNRGLGTGELFF,TGTGCCAGCAGAAACAGGGGGCTGGGCACCGGGGAGCTGTTTTTT,NA,TRBJ2-2,TRBD1,TRBV28
CASSRTELDGELFF,TGTGCCAGCAGCCGGACAGAATTGGACGGGGAGCTGTTTTTT,NA,TRBJ2-2,NA,TRBV7-8
CASRRGRAGTGELFF,TGTGCCAGCAGACGCGGGAGGGCCGGCACCGGGGAGCTGTTTTTT,NA,TRBJ2-2,TRBD2,TRBV5-6
CASSPHRAPTGLYSNQPQHF,TGTGCCAGCAGCCCCCACCGCGCACCTACAGGGCTTTATAGCAATCAGCCCCAGCATTTT,NA,TRBJ1-5,NA,TRBV28
CSYSGTSGSDEQFF,TGCAGCTACTCCGGGACTAGCGGGAGCGATGAGCAGTTCTTC,once,TRBJ2-1,TRBD2,TRBV29-1
CASSWGTGAGDTQYF,TGTGCCAGCAGCTGGGGGACAGGGGCCGGAGATACGCAGTATTTT,NA,TRBJ2-3,TRBD1,TRBV5-6
CSVEAGQGAYNEQFF,TGCAGCGTTGAGGCCGGACAGGGGGCCTACAATGAGCAGTTCTTC,once,TRBJ2-1,TRBD1,TRBV29-1
CASSLMPQGNTGELFF,TGCGCCAGCAGCTTGATGCCACAGGGCAACACCGGGGAGCTGTTTTTT,NA,TRBJ2-2,NA,TRBV5-1
CASSPGTSGSSGELFF,TGTGCCAGCAGCCCCGGGACTAGCGGGAGTTCCGGGGAGCTGTTTTTT,NA,TRBJ2-2,TRBD2,TRBV11-2
CASSLDFYGYTF,TGTGCCAGCAGCTTAGACTTCTATGGCTACACCTTC,NA,TRBJ1-2,NA,TRBV7-9
CASSFGGAMYEQYF,TGCGCCAGCAGCTTCGGAGGCGCAATGTACGAGCAGTACTTC,NA,TRBJ2-7,NA,TRBV5-1
CASSLSVNTEAFF,TGTGCCAGCAGCTTGTCAGTGAACACTGAAGCTTTCTTT,NA,TRBJ1-1,NA,TRBV5-5
CASSPQGTYGYTF,TGTGCCAGCAGTCCACAGGGGACCTATGGCTACACCTTC,NA,TRBJ1-2,TRBD1,TRBV28
CASSLLPGSRYEQYF,TGTGCCAGCAGCTTACTGCCCGGGAGTAGATACGAGCAGTACTTC,NA,TRBJ2-7,NA,TRBV7-8
CASSLQGYGYTF,TGTGCCAGCAGTTTACAGGGCTATGGCTACACCTTC,NA,TRBJ1-2,NA,TRBV27
CSVLQVSTEAFF,TGCAGCGTTCTTCAGGTCTCCACTGAAGCTTTCTTT,once,TRBJ1-1,NA,TRBV29-1